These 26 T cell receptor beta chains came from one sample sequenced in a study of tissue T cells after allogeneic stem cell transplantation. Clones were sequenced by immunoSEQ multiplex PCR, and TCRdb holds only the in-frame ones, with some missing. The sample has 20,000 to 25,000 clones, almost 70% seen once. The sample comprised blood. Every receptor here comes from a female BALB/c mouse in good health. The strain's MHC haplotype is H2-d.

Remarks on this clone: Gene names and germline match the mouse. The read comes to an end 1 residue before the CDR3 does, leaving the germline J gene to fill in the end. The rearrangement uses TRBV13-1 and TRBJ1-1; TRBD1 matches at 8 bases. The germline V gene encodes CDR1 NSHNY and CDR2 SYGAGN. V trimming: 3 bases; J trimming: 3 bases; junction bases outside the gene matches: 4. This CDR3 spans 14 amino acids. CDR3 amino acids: CASSGDRGDTEVFF. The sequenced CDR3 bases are TGTGCCAGCAGTGGCGACAGGGGTGACACAGAAGTCTTC.

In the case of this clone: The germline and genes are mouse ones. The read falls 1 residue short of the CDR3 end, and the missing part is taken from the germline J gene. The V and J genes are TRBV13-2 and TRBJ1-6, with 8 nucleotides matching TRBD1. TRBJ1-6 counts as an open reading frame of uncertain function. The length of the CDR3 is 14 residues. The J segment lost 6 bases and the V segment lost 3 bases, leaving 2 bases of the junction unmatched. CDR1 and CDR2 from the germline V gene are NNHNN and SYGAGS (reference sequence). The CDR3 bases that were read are TGTGCCAGCGGTGCAGGGGGCGGTAATTCGCCCCTCTAC. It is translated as CASGAGGGNSPLY. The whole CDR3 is CASGAGGGNSPLYF.

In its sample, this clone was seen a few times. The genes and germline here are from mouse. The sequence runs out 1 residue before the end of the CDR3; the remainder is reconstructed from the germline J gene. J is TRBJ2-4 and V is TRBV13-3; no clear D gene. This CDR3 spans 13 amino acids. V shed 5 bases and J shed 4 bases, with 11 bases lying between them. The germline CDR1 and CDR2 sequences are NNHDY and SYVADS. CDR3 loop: CASSNREENTLYF. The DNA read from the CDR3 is TGTGCCAGCAGCAACCGGGAGGAAAACACCTTGTAC.

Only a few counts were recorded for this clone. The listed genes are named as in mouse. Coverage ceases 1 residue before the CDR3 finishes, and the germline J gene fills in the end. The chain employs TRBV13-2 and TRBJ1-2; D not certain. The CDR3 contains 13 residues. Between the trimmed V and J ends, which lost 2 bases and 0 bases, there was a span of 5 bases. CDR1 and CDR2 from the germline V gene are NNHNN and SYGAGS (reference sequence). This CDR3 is CASGDRPNSDYTF. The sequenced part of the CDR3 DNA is TGTGCCAGCGGTGACAGGCCAAACTCCGACTACACC.

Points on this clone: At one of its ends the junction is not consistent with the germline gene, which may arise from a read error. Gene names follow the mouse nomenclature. CDR3 residues: CAGRKDWGASAETLYF. The CDR3 bases that were read are TGTGCCGGCAGAAAAGACTGGGGGGCTAGTGCAGAAACGCTGTAT. The chain recombines TRBV4 with TRBJ2-3, with TRBD2 matching over 10 bases. The read stops 1 residue short of the end of the CDR3; the missing end is completed from the germline J gene. Germline CDR1 LGHDT, CDR2 YNNKQL (reference sequence). The CDR3 runs 16 residues.

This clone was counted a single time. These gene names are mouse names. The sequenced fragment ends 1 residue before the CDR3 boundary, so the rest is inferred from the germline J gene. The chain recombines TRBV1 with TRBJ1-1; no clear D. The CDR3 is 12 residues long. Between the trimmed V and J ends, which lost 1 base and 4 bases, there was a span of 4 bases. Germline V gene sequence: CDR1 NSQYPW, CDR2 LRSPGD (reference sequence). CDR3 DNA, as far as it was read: TGCACCTGCAGTGCAGCCAGCACAGAAGTCTTC. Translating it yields CTCSAASTEVF. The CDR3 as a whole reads CTCSAASTEVFF.

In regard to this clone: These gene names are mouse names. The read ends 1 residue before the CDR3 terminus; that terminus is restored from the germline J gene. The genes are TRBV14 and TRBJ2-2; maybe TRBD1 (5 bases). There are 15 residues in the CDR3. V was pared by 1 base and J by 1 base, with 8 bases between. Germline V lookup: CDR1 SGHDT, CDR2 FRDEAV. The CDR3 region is CASSFPDKNTGQLYF. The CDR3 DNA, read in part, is TGTGCCAGCAGTTTCCCGGACAAAAACACCGGGCAGCTCTAC.

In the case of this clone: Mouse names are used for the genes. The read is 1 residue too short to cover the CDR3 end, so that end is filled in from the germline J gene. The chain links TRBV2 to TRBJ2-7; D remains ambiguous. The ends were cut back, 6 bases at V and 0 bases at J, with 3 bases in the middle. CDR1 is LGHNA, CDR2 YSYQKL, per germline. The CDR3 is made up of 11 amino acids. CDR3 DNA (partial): TGTGCCAGCAGTCACTCCTATGAACAGTAC. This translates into CASSHSYEQY. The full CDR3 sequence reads CASSHSYEQYF.

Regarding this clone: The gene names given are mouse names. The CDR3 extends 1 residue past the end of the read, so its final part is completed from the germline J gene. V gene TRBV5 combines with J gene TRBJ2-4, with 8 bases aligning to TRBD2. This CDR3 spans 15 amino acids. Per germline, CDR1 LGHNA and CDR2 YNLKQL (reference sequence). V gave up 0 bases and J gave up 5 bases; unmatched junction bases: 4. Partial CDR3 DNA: TGTGCCAGCAGCCAAGATTCTGGGGGGCGAAACACCTTGTAC. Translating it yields CASSQDSGGRNTLY. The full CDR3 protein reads CASSQDSGGRNTLYF.

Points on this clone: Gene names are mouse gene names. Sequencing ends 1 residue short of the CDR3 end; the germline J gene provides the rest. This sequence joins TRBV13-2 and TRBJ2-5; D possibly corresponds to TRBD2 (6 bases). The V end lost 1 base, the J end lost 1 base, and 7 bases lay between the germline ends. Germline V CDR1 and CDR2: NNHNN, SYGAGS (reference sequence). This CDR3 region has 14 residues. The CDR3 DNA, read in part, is TGTGCCAGCGGTGATCACTGGGACCAAGACACCCAGTAC. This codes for CASGDHWDQDTQY. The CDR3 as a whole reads CASGDHWDQDTQYF.

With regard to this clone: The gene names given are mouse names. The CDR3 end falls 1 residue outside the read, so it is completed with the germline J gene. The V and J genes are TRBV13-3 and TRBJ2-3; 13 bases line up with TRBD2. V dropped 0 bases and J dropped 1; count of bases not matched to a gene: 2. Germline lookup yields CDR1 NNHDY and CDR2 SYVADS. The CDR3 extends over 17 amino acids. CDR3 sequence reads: CASSDGTGGAGAETLYF. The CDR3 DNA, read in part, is TGTGCCAGCAGTGATGGGACTGGGGGGGCGGGTGCAGAAACGCTGTAT.

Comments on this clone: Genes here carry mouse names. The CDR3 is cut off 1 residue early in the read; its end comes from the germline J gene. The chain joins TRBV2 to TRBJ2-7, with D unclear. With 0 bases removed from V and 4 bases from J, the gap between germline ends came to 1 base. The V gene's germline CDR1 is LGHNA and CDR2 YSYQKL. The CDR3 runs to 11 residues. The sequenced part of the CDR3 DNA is TGTGCCAGCAGCCAAGATTATGAACAGTAC. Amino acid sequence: CASSQDYEQY. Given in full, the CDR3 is CASSQDYEQYF.

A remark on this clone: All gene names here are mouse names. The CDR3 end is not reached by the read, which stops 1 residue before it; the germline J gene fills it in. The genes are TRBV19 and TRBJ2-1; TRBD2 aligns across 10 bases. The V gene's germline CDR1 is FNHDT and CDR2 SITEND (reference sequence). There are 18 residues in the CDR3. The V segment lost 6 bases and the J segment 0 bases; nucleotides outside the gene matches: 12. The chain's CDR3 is CASKVPGLGPSNYAEQFF. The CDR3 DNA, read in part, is TGTGCCAGCAAGGTCCCGGGACTGGGGCCCTCTAACTATGCTGAGCAGTTC.

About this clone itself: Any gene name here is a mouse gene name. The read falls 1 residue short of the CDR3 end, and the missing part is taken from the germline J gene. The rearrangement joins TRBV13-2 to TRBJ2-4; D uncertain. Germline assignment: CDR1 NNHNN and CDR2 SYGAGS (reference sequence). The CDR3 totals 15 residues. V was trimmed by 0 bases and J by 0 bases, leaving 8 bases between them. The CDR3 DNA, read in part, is TGTGCCAGCGGTGATGCGAAAGGGAGTCAAAACACCTTGTAC. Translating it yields CASGDAKGSQNTLY. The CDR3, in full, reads CASGDAKGSQNTLYF.

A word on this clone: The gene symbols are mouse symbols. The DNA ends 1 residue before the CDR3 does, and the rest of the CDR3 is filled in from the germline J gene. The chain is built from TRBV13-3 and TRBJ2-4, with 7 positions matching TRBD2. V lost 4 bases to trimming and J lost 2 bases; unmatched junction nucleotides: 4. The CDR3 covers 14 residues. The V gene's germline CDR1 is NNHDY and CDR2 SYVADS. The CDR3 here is CASSYWGLQNTLYF. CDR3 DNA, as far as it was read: TGTGCCAGCAGTTACTGGGGTCTTCAAAACACCTTGTAC.

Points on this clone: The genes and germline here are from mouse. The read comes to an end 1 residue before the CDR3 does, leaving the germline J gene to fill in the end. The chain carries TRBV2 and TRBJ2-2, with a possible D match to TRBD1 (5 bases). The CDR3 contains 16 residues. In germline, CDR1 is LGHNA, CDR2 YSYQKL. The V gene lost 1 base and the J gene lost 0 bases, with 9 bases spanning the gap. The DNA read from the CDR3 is TGTGCCAGCAGCCAAGGGACATTTGCAAACACCGGGCAGCTCTAC. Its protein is CASSQGTFANTGQLY. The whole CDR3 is CASSQGTFANTGQLYF.

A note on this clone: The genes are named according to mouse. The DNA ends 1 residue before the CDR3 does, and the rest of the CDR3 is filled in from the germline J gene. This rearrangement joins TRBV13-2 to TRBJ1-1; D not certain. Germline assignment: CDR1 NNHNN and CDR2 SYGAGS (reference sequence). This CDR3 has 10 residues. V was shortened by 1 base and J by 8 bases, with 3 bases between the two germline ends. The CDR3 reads CASGDREVFF. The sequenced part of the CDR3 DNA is TGTGCCAGCGGTGATCGGGAAGTCTTC.

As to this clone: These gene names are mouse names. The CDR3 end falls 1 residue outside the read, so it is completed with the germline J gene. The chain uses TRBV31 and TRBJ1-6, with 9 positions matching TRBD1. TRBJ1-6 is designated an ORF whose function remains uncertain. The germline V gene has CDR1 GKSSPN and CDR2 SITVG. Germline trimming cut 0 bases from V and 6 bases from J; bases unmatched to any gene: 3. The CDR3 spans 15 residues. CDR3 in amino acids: CAWSLQGAPNSPLYF. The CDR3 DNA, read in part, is TGTGCCTGGAGTCTACAGGGGGCGCCTAATTCGCCCCTCTAC.

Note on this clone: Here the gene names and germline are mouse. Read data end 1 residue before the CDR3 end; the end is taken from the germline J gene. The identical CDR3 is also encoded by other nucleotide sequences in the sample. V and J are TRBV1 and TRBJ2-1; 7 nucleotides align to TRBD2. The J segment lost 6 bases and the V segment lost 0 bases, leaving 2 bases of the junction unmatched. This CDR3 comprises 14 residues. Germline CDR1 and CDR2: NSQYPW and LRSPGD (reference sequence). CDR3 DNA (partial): TGCACCTGCAGTGCAGAGGCTGGGGGTGCTGAGCAGTTC. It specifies CTCSAEAGGAEQF. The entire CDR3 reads CTCSAEAGGAEQFF.

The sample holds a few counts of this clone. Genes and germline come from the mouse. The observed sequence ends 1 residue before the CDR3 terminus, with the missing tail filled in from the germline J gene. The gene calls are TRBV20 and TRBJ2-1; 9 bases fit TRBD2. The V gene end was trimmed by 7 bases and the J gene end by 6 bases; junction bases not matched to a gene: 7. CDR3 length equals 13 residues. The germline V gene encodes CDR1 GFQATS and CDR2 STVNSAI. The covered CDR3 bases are TGTGGTGGGTCGCTGGGGGGGATTGCTGAGCAGTTC. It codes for CGGSLGGIAEQF. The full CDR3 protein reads CGGSLGGIAEQFF.

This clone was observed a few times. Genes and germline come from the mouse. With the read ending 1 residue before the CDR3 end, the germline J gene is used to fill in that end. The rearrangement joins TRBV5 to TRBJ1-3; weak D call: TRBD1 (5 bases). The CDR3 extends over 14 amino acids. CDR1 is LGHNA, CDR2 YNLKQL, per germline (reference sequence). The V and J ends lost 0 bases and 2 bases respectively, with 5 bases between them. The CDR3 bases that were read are TGTGCCAGCAGCCAAGACAGGGCTGGAAATACGCTCTAT. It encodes CASSQDRAGNTLY. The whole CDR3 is CASSQDRAGNTLYF.

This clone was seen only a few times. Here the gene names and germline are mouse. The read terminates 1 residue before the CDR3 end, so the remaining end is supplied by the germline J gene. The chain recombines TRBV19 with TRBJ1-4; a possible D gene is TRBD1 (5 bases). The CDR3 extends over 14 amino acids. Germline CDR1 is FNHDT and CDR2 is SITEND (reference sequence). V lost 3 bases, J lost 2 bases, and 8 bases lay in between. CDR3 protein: CASSTGLSNERLFF. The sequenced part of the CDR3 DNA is TGTGCCAGCAGTACAGGGCTCTCCAACGAAAGATTATTT. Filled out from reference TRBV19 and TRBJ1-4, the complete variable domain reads GGIITQTPKFLIGQEGQKLTLKCQQNFNHDTMYWYRQDSGKGLRLIYYSITENDLQKGDLSEGYDASREKKSSFSLTVTSAQKNEMAVFLCASSTGLSNERLFFGHGTKLSVL.

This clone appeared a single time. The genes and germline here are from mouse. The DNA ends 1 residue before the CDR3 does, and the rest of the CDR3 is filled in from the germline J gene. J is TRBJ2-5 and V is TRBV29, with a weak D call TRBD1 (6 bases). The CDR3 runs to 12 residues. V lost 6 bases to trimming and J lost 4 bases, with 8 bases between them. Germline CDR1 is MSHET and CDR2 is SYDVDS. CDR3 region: CASRGTKDTQYF. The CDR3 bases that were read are TGTGCTAGCAGAGGGACAAAAGACACCCAGTAC.

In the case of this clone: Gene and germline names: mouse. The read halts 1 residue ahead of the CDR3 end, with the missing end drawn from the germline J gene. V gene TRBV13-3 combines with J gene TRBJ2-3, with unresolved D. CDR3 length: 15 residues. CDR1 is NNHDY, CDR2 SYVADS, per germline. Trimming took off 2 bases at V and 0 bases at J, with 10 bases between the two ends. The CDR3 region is CASSESKPSAETLYF. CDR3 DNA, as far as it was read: TGTGCCAGCAGTGAGAGTAAACCTAGTGCAGAAACGCTGTAT.

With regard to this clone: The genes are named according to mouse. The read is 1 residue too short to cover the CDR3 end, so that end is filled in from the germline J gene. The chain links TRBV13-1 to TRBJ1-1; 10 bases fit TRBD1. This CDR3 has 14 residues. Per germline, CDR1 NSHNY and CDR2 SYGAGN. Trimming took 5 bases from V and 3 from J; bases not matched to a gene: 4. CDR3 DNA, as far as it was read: TGTGCCAGCAGACGGGACAGGGGCCACACAGAAGTCTTC. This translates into CASRRDRGHTEVF. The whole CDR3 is CASRRDRGHTEVFF.

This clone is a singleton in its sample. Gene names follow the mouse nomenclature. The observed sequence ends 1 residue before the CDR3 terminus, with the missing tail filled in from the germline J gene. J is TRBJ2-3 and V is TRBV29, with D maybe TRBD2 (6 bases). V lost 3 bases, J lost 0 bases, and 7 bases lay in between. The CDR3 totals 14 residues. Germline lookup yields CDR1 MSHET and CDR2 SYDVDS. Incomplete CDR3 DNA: TGTGCTAGCAGTTTGGGGGGAAGTGCAGAAACGCTGTAT. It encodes CASSLGGSAETLY. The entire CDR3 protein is CASSLGGSAETLYF.